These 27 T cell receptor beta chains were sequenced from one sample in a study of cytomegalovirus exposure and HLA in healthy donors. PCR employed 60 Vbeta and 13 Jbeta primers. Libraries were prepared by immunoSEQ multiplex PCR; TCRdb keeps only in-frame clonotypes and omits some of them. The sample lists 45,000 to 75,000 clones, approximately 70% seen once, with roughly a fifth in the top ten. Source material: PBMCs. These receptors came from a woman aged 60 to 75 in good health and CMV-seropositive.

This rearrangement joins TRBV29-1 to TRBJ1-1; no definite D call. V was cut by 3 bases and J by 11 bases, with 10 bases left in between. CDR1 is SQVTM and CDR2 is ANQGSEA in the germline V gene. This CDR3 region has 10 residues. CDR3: CSVDDGRAFF. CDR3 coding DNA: TGCAGCGTTGATGATGGGAGGGCTTTCTTT.

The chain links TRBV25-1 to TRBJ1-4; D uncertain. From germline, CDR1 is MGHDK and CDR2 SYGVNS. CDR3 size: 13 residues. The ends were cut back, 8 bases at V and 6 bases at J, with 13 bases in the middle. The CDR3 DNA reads TGTGCCAGCCGAGGCGCAGCCTATGAAAAACTGTTTTTT. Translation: CASRGAAYEKLFF.

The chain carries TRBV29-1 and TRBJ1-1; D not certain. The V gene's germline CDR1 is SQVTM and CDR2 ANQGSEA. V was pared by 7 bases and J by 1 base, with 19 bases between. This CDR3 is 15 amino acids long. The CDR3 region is CSGGGSASGNTEAFF. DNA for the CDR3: TGCAGCGGAGGTGGCTCTGCCTCGGGGAACACTGAAGCTTTCTTT.

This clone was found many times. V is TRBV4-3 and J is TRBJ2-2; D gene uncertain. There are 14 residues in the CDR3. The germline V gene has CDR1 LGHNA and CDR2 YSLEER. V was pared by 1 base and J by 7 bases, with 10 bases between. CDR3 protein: CASSQGGPVGELFF. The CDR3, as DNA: TGCGCCAGCAGCCAAGGAGGTCCGGTCGGGGAGCTGTTTTTT.

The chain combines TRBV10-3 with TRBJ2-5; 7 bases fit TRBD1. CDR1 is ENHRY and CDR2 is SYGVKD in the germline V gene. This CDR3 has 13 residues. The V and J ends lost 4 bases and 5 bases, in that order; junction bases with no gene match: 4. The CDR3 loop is CAISGQGGETQYF. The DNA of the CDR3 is TGTGCCATCAGTGGACAGGGTGGGGAGACCCAGTACTTC.

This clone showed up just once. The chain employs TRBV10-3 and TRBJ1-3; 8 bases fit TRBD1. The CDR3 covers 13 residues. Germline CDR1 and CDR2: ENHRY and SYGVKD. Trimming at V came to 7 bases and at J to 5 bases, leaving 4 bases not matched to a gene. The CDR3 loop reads CAINQGARNTIYF. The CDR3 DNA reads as TGTGCCATCAACCAGGGGGCTAGAAACACCATATATTTT.

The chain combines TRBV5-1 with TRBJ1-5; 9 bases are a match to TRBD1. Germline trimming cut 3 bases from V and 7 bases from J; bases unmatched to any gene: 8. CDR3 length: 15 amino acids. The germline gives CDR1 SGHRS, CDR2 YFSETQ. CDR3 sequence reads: CASSSTGGLEQPQHF. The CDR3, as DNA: TGCGCCAGCAGCTCAACAGGGGGCTTAGAACAGCCCCAGCATTTT.

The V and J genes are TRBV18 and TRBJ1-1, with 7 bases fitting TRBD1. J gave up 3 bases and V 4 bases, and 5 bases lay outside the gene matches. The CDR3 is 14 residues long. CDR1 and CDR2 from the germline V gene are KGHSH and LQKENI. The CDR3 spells CASSRGQVHTEAFF. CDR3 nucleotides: TGTGCCAGCTCACGCGGACAGGTTCACACTGAAGCTTTCTTT.

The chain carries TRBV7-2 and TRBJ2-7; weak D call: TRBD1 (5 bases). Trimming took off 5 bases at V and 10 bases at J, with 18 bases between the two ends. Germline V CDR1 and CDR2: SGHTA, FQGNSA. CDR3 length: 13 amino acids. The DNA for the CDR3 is TGTGCCAGCAGCCCCAAAAAGCAGGGTGAACAGTACTTC. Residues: CASSPKKQGEQYF.

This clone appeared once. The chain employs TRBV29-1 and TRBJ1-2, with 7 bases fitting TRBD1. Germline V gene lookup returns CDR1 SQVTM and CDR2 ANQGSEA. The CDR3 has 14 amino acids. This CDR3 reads CSKEKGALLYGYTF. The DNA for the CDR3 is TGCAGTAAAGAAAAGGGGGCCCTTCTTTATGGCTACACCTTC.

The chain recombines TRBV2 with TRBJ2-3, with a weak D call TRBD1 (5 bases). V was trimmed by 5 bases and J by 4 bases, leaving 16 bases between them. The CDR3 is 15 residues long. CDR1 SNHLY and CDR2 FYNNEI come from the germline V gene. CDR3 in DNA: TGTGCCAGCAGTACGCAGGGATCGTGGGCAGATACGCAGTATTTT. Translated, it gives CASSTQGSWADTQYF.

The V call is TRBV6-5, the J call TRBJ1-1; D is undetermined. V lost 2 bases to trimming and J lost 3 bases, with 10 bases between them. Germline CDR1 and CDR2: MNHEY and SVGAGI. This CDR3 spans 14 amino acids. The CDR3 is CASSYREMDTEAFF. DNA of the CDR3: TGTGCCAGCAGTTACCGGGAAATGGACACTGAAGCTTTCTTT.

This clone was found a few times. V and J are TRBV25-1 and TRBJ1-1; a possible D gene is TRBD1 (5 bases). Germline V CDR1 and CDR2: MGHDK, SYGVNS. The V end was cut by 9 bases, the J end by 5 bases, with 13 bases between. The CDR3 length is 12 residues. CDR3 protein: CASSFRGTEAFF. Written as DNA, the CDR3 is TGTGCCAGTTCCTTCCGGGGGACTGAAGCTTTCTTT.

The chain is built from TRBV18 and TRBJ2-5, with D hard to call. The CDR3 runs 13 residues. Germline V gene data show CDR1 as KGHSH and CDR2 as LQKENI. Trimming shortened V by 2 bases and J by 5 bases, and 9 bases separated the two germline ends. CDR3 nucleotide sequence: TGTGCCAGCTCACCAGAGAACAGCGAGACCCAGTACTTC. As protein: CASSPENSETQYF.

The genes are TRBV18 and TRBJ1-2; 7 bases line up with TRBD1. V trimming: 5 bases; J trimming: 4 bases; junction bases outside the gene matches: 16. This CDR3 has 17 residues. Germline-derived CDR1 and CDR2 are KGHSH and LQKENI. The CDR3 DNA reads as TGTGCCAGCTCAGACGCCGCTAGGACAGGAGCTACCTATGGCTACACCTTC. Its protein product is CASSDAARTGATYGYTF. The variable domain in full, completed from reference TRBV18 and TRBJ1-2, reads NAGVMQNPRHLVRRRGQEARLRCSPMKGHSHVYWYRQLPEEGLKFMVYLQKENIIDESGMPKERFSAEFPKEGPSILRIQQVVRGDSAAYFCASSDAARTGATYGYTFGSGTRLTVV.

Here the CDR3 DNA reads TGTGCCAGCAGCCGGCCGGGACAGGGGACCACCTATGGCTACACCTTC. Its translation is CASSRPGQGTTYGYTF. The gene calls are TRBV7-9 and TRBJ1-2; TRBD1 matches 10 bases. The V gene's germline CDR1 is SEHNR and CDR2 FQNEAQ (reference sequence). V lost 5 bases, J lost 4 bases, and 10 bases stayed unmatched. This CDR3 is 16 amino acids long.

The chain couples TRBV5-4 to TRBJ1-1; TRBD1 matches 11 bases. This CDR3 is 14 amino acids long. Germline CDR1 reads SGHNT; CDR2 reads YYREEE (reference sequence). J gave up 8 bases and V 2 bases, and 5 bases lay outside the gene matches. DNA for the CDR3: TGTGCCAGCAGCTTCCGGGGACAGGGGGTGGAAGCTTTCTTT. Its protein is CASSFRGQGVEAFF. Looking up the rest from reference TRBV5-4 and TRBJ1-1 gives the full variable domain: ETGVTQSPTHLIKTRGQQVTLRCSSQSGHNTVSWYQQALGQGPQFIFQYYREEENGRGNFPPRFSGLQFPNYSSELNVNALELDDSALYLCASSFRGQGVEAFFGQGTRLTVV.

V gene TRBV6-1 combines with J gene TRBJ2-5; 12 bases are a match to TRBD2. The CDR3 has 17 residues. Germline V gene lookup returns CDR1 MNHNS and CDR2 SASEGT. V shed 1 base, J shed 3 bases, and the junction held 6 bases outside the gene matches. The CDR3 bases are TGTGCCAGCAGTGAAGTAACTAGCGGGGGGCTTGAAGAGACCCAGTACTTC. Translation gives CASSEVTSGGLEETQYF.

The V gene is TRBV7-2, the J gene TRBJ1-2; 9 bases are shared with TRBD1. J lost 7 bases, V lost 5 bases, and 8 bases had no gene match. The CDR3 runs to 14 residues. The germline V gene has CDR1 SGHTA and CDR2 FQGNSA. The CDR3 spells CASSRRQGGAGYTF. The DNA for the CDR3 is TGTGCCAGCAGCCGGAGACAGGGGGGTGCTGGCTACACCTTC.

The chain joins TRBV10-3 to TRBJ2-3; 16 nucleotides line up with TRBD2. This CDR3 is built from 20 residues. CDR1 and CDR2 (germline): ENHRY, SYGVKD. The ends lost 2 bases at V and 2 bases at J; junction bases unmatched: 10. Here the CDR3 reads CAISEPMGTSGGDPTDTQYF. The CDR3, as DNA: TGTGCCATCAGTGAGCCTATGGGGACTAGCGGGGGGGATCCCACAGATACGCAGTATTTT.

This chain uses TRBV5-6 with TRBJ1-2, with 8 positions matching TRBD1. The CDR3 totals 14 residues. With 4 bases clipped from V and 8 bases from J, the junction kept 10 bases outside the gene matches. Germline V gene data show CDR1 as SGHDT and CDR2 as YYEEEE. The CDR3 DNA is TGTGCCAGCAGCCCGGCGTCCGGGACAGGCGGCTACACCTTC. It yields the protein CASSPASGTGGYTF. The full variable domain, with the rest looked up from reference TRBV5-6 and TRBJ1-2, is DAGVTQSPTHLIKTRGQQVTLRCSPKSGHDTVSWYQQALGQGPQFIFQYYEEEERQRGNFPDRFSGHQFPNYSSELNVNALLLGDSALYLCASSPASGTGGYTFGSGTRLTVV.

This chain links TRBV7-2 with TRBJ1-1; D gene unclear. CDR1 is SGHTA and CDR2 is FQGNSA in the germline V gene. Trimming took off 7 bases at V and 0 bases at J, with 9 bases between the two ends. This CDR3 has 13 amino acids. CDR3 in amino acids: CASTLRMNTEAFF. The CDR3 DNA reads TGTGCCAGCACCCTGCGGATGAACACTGAAGCTTTCTTT.

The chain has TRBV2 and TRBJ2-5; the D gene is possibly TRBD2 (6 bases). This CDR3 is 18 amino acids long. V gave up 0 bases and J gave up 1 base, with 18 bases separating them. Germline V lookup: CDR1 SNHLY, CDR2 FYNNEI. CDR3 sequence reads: CASSEAKLATWIQETQYF. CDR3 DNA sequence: TGTGCCAGCAGTGAAGCCAAACTAGCCACATGGATCCAAGAGACCCAGTACTTC.

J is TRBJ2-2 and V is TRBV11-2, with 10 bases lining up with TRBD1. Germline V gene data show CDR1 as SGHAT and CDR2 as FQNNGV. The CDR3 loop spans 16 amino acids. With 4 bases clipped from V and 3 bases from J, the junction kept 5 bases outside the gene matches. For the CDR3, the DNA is TGTGCCAGCAGCTCGACAGGGGGCTCGCACACCGGGGAGCTGTTTTTT. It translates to CASSSTGGSHTGELFF.

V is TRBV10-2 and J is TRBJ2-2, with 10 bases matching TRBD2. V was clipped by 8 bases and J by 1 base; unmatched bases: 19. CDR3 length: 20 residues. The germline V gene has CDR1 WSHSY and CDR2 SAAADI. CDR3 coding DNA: TGCGCCAGCGCAGAAGAGGGACCCCTAGCGGGGGCTATGAACACCGGGGAGCTGTTTTTT. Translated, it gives CASAEEGPLAGAMNTGELFF.

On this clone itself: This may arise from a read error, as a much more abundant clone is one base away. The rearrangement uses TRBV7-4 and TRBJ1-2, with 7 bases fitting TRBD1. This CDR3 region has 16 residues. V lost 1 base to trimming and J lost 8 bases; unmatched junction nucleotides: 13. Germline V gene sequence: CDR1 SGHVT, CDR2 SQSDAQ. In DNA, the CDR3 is TGTGCCAGCAGCTTAGGTTCTTGGACAGGAGGGCGGGGCTACACCTTC. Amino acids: CASSLGSWTGGRGYTF.

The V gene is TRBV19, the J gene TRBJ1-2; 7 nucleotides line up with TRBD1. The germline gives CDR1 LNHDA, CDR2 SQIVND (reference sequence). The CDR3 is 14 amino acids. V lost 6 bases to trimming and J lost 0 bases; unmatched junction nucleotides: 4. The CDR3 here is CASRRDSSNYGYTF. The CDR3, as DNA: TGTGCCAGTAGGAGGGACAGCTCTAACTATGGCTACACCTTC.